What follows are 29 T cell receptor beta chains derived from one specimen sequenced in a study of PD-L1 blockade in urothelial cancer. This table comes from immunoSEQ multiplex PCR, and its TCRdb copy is limited to in-frame clones, with some not included. The table shows 50,000 to 60,000 clones, with 84% occurring only once. The starting material was PBMCs, obtained around atezolizumab (anti-PD-L1) treatment. The origin of the receptors is a man aged 35-49 years with urothelial cancer.

The gene calls are TRBV10-2 and TRBJ2-1; D is undetermined. Germline CDR1 is WSHSY and CDR2 is SAAADI. CDR3 size: 11 residues. Trimming took off 3 bases at V and 5 bases at J, with 2 bases between the two ends. CDR3 region: CASSDNNEQFF. The CDR3 nucleotides are TGCGCCAGCAGTGATAACAATGAGCAGTTCTTC.

This rearrangement joins TRBV4-1 to TRBJ2-1; the match to TRBD2 covers 12 bases. This CDR3 region has 18 residues. The V gene's germline CDR1 is MGHRA and CDR2 YSYEKL. The junction had 4 bases not matched to a gene; V was cut back by 1 base and J by 0 bases. This CDR3 reads CASSQVGLAGSSYNEQFF. CDR3 in DNA: TGCGCCAGCAGCCAAGTCGGACTAGCGGGAAGCTCCTACAATGAGCAGTTCTTC.

This chain uses TRBV4-1 with TRBJ2-2; 9 bases are shared with TRBD1. The V gene end was trimmed by 0 bases and the J gene end by 5 bases; junction bases not matched to a gene: 10. Germline V gene data show CDR1 as MGHRA and CDR2 as YSYEKL. The CDR3 consists of 18 residues. In nucleotides, the CDR3 is TGCGCCAGCAGCCAAGATATCCGGGGACAGGGAAAAACCGGGGAGCTGTTTTTT. The encoded protein is CASSQDIRGQGKTGELFF.

The chain employs TRBV29-1 and TRBJ2-7; D might be TRBD2 (6 bases). Between the trimmed V and J ends, which lost 4 bases and 2 bases, there was a span of 15 bases. CDR1 is SQVTM, CDR2 ANQGSEA, per germline. The CDR3 has 14 residues. CDR3 region: CSVVGGEATYEQYF. The DNA for the CDR3 is TGCAGCGTTGTCGGCGGGGAGGCTACCTACGAGCAGTACTTC.

The chain combines TRBV19 with TRBJ2-1, with TRBD2 matching over 8 bases. The CDR3 is 15 residues long. Per germline, CDR1 LNHDA and CDR2 SQIVND (reference sequence). V lost 3 bases and J lost 9; bases outside the gene matches: 10. The CDR3 DNA is TGTGCCAGTAGTATGACTAGCGTGGGAGTCCTTGAGCAGTTCTTC. Its translation: CASSMTSVGVLEQFF.

The CDR3 nucleotides read TGTGCCAGCTCCCGTGTCGCGATGAACACTGAAGCTTTCTTT. Protein sequence: CASSRVAMNTEAFF. This chain joins TRBV18 and TRBJ1-1; D remains unclear. The CDR3 runs to 14 residues. From germline, CDR1 is KGHSH and CDR2 LQKENI. Trimming stripped 6 bases from V and 0 bases from J, with 11 bases between.

Only one count was recorded for this clone. The CDR3 protein is CASSRMTAVGEYF. The CDR3, as DNA: TGTGCCAGCAGCCGAATGACTGCTGTCGGCGAGTACTTC. The rearrangement links TRBV11-2 to TRBJ2-7; unclear D gene. Germline CDR1 SGHAT, CDR2 FQNNGV. The CDR3 covers 13 residues. The V gene lost 5 bases and the J gene lost 11 bases, with 19 bases spanning the gap. Filled out from reference TRBV11-2 and TRBJ2-7, the complete variable domain reads EAGVAQSPRYKIIEKRQSVAFWCNPISGHATLYWYQQILGQGPKLLIQFQNNGVVDDSQLPKDRFSAERLKGVDSTLKIQPAKLEDSAVYLCASSRMTAVGEYFGPGTRLTVT.

V usage is TRBV2 and J usage is TRBJ2-1; D remains unclear. The CDR3 contains 12 residues. Looked up from germline, CDR1 is SNHLY and CDR2 is FYNNEI. V was trimmed by 11 bases and J by 6 bases, leaving 14 bases between them. The chain's CDR3 is CAAGGTINEQFF. The CDR3 DNA reads TGTGCCGCTGGCGGAACGATCAATGAGCAGTTCTTC.

The V and J genes are TRBV6-5 and TRBJ1-2; weak D call: TRBD1 (6 bases). Per germline, CDR1 MNHEY and CDR2 SVGAGI. CDR3 length: 15 amino acids. Trimming cost V 6 bases and J 3 bases, with 17 bases left between them. Here the CDR3 DNA reads TGTGCCAGCAGGGGGCAGGGGATAGGGGACTATGGCTACACCTTC. This codes for CASRGQGIGDYGYTF.

This clone was seen a few times. The gene calls are TRBV19 and TRBJ1-1; the D gene is possibly TRBD1 (6 bases). The CDR3 is made up of 13 amino acids. Germline values: CDR1 LNHDA, CDR2 SQIVND (reference sequence). Trimming removed 6 bases at V and 8 bases at J, with 16 bases between. In nucleotides, the CDR3 is TGTGCCAGTAGGAGGACAGCGGGGTCCGAAGCTTTCTTT. It translates to CASRRTAGSEAFF.

The J gene is TRBJ1-2, the V gene TRBV6-5; D is ambiguous. Trimming shortened V by 6 bases and J by 4 bases, and 18 bases separated the two germline ends. Germline V gene lookup returns CDR1 MNHEY and CDR2 SVGAGI. This CDR3 comprises 15 residues. CDR3: CASRPGGYLSYGYTF. The CDR3, as DNA: TGTGCCAGCAGACCTGGAGGTTACCTTTCCTATGGCTACACCTTC.

The sample holds a few counts of this clone. CDR3: CASSSAGAEVGANVLTF. CDR3 bases: TGTGCCAGCAGTTCTGCAGGGGCAGAAGTTGGGGCCAACGTCCTGACTTTC. The chain uses TRBV28 and TRBJ2-6, with D possibly matching TRBD1 (6 bases). The CDR3 spans 17 residues. Between the trimmed V and J ends, which lost 4 bases and 3 bases, there was a span of 16 bases. Germline V lookup: CDR1 MDHEN, CDR2 SYDVKM.

This CDR3 reads CASSPTGVETQYF. The CDR3 DNA reads as TGTGCCAGTAGTCCTACAGGGGTGGAGACCCAGTACTTC. The chain links TRBV19 to TRBJ2-5, with 7 bases aligning to TRBD1. CDR1 and CDR2 from the germline V gene are LNHDA and SQIVND (reference sequence). The CDR3 contains 13 residues. V shed 5 bases, J shed 5 bases, and the junction held 5 bases outside the gene matches.

V usage is TRBV14 and J usage is TRBJ2-1, with 8 nucleotides matching TRBD2. The CDR3 runs 14 residues. Germline CDR1 and CDR2: SGHDN and FVKESK. Unmatched junction bases numbered 5, after V lost 6 bases and J lost 4 bases. For the CDR3, the DNA is TGTGCCAGCAGGCGAACTAGCGGTTACAATGAGCAGTTCTTC. It specifies CASRRTSGYNEQFF.

The V gene is TRBV11-3, the J gene TRBJ2-2; a possible D gene is TRBD2 (6 bases). CDR1 and CDR2 (germline): SGHNT, YENEEA. Trimming left V 4 bases short and J 6 bases short, with 9 bases between. The CDR3 is 13 amino acids. In DNA, the CDR3 is TGTGCCAGCAGCTCATCGGGAGCCGGGGAGCTGTTTTTT. It translates to CASSSSGAGELFF.

The chain has TRBV2 and TRBJ1-1; no firm D call. CDR1 SNHLY and CDR2 FYNNEI come from the germline V gene. V was shortened by 5 bases and J by 5 bases, with 15 bases between the two germline ends. The CDR3 sequence is 14 residues long. The CDR3 DNA is TGTGCCAGCAGTCCGGAGTTCATTAGGACTGAAGCTTTCTTT. It is translated as CASSPEFIRTEAFF.

The chain couples TRBV28 to TRBJ2-2; 8 nucleotides match TRBD1. V lost 7 bases and J lost 7; bases outside the gene matches: 8. Germline CDR1 and CDR2: MDHEN and SYDVKM. The CDR3 has 14 residues. This CDR3 is CASTKGQAGGELFF. CDR3 nucleotide sequence: TGTGCCAGCACCAAGGGACAGGCGGGCGGGGAGCTGTTTTTT.

This chain links TRBV10-2 with TRBJ2-1; 11 bases are shared with TRBD2. This CDR3 region has 15 residues. The V gene's germline CDR1 is WSHSY and CDR2 SAAADI. V shed 8 bases, J shed 4 bases, and the junction held 7 bases outside the gene matches. In DNA form, the CDR3 reads TGCGCCAGCTCGGTAGCGGGAGGGCCATACAATGAGCAGTTCTTC. Encoded protein: CASSVAGGPYNEQFF.

J is TRBJ2-1 and V is TRBV28; unclear D gene. CDR1 MDHEN and CDR2 SYDVKM come from the germline V gene. The CDR3 runs 13 residues. Trimming left V 2 bases short and J 4 bases short, with 6 bases between. The CDR3 reads CASSLRQYNEQFF. The CDR3 region has the DNA TGTGCCAGCAGTTTAAGACAATACAATGAGCAGTTCTTC.

V usage is TRBV11-2 and J usage is TRBJ2-7; a weak D match, TRBD2 (6 bases). Trimming pared 6 bases from V and 5 bases from J, leaving 14 bases between. CDR3 length: 13 residues. Germline V gene sequence: CDR1 SGHAT, CDR2 FQNNGV. The CDR3 is CASRRDLENEQYF. In DNA, the CDR3 is TGTGCCAGCAGGCGGGACCTGGAGAACGAGCAGTACTTC.

This chain uses TRBV5-1 with TRBJ1-1, with a tentative D call TRBD1 (5 bases). V was shortened by 0 bases and J by 5 bases, with 17 bases between the two germline ends. The CDR3 loop spans 16 amino acids. Germline V gene data show CDR1 as SGHRS and CDR2 as YFSETQ. The CDR3 loop reads CASSLVNSRVGTEAFF. The CDR3 coding sequence is TGCGCCAGCAGCTTGGTTAACAGCAGGGTTGGGACTGAAGCTTTCTTT.

The chain combines TRBV7-8 with TRBJ2-7; 11 bases align to TRBD2. This CDR3 comprises 15 residues. CDR1 and CDR2 (germline): SGHVS, FQNEAQ. With V trimmed by 1 base and J by 7 bases, 6 bases remained unmatched. CDR3 nucleotides: TGTGCCAGCAGCTTAGACCTAGCGGGAGGAAATGAGCAGTACTTC. This encodes CASSLDLAGGNEQYF.

To note about this clone: An end of the junction does not agree with germline; a read error may underlie this. This rearrangement joins TRBV5-1 to TRBJ2-2; maybe TRBD1 (5 bases). Germline V gene data show CDR1 as SGHRS and CDR2 as YFSETQ. This CDR3 has 15 residues. CDR3 in amino acids: CASSLDGGATGELFF. The CDR3 nucleotides read TGCGCCAGCAGTTTGGACGGTGGGGCCACCGGGGAGCTGTTTTTT.

V usage is TRBV9 and J usage is TRBJ2-7; TRBD1 might be the D (6 bases). V lost 0 bases to trimming and J lost 6 bases, with 13 bases between them. Germline CDR1 is SGDLS and CDR2 is YYNGEE. CDR3 length: 14 residues. Written as DNA, the CDR3 is TGTGCCAGCAGCGTAGTACCTACAGGGACCGAGCAGTACTTC. Protein: CASSVVPTGTEQYF. The variable domain in full, with the rest retrieved from reference TRBV9 and TRBJ2-7, is DSGVTQTPKHLITATGQRVTLRCSPRSGDLSVYWYQQSLDQGLQFLIQYYNGEERAKGNILERFSAQQFPDLHSELNLSSLELGDSALYFCASSVVPTGTEQYFGPGTRLTVT.

V gene TRBV4-1 combines with J gene TRBJ2-1; D unclear. Germline V gives CDR1 MGHRA, CDR2 YSYEKL. Trimming cost V 0 bases and J 0 bases, with 9 bases left between them. The length of the CDR3 is 16 residues. The CDR3 region is CASSQDVSGSYNEQFF. CDR3 nucleotides: TGCGCCAGCAGCCAAGACGTCTCGGGCTCCTACAATGAGCAGTTCTTC.

The V gene is TRBV27, the J gene TRBJ2-7, with D maybe TRBD2 (5 bases). Germline CDR1 reads MNHEY; CDR2 reads SMNVEV (reference sequence). The CDR3 runs 13 residues. V lost 4 bases and J 6 bases, leaving 13 bases between the germline ends. The DNA for the CDR3 is TGTGCCAGCAGTTCCTCTACTAGGCGCGAGCAGTACTTC. Translated: CASSSSTRREQYF.

The V gene is TRBV28, the J gene TRBJ2-2, with D unclear. Per the germline V gene, CDR1 is MDHEN and CDR2 is SYDVKM. This CDR3 has 13 amino acids. Trimming removed 3 bases at V and 2 bases at J, with 4 bases between. CDR3 sequence reads: CASSLTNTGELFF. The CDR3, as DNA: TGTGCCAGCAGTTTGACTAACACCGGGGAGCTGTTTTTT.

This chain joins TRBV7-2 and TRBJ2-5; D remains ambiguous. Deletions cut 1 base from V and 1 base from J, with 7 bases between. This CDR3 is built from 14 residues. Germline V gene lookup returns CDR1 SGHTA and CDR2 FQGNSA. CDR3 DNA sequence: TGTGCCAGCAGCTTAGGGGCTATCCAAGAGACCCAGTACTTC. Translated: CASSLGAIQETQYF.

The chain has TRBV7-2 and TRBJ2-5, with 13 bases matching TRBD2. CDR1 and CDR2 from the germline V gene are SGHTA and FQGNSA. V gave up 5 bases and J gave up 4 bases; unmatched junction bases: 10. The CDR3 is 17 residues long. The CDR3, as DNA: TGTGCCAGCAGCCCCCGACCCCGGACTAGCGGGAGAGAGACCCAGTACTTC. Its protein is CASSPRPRTSGRETQYF.